The TCR beta chain under discussion was sequenced for a study of cytomegalovirus exposure and HLA in healthy donors. Across the study: Researchers found that approximately 85% of 398 genotyped donors fell within the Caucasian-associated ancestry cluster.

These donors, healthy bone marrow donors, were studied. Broader study findings: Indistinguishable V segments such as TRBV6-2 and TRBV6-3 were excluded.

Looked up from germline, CDR1 is ENHRY and CDR2 is SYGVKD. The CDR3 loop spans 13 amino acids. V was trimmed by 0 bases and J by 4 bases, leaving 6 bases between them. The PCR contained 60 Vbeta and 13 Jbeta primers. Generated by immunoSEQ multiplex PCR, the TCRdb table keeps only in-frame clones and is missing some. The table records 60,000 or so clones, approximately 80% of them present only once. To note about this clone: Antigen: not known.

The chain links TRBV10-3 to TRBJ1-1, with unresolved D. This TCR was recovered from a female donor in good health and CMV-seronegative. Sequencing was carried out using PBMCs. CDR3 bases: TGTGCCATCAGTGAGTCCGGGAGCACTGAAGCTTTCTTT. Translation gives CAISESGSTEAFF.